The rows below give T cell receptor beta chains drawn from one sample of a study of blood T cell repertoires in COVID-19. Assay: immunoSEQ multiplex PCR; the TCRdb copy retains only in-frame clones and omits some. Here the sample spans approximately 150,000 clones, under 95% being singletons. The sample was peripheral blood. These receptor sequences come from a man between 60 and 70 years old with active or convalescent COVID-19. Each CDR3 is given with its conserved first and last residue. Fields, in order: J gene, V gene, clone size, D gene, CDR3 DNA, CDR3 protein. D genes are given only for firm matches. The size entry is marked missing in some rows and otherwise reads once, few, many or a size class.

J gene: TRBJ1-2; V gene: TRBV7-9; clone size: NA; D gene: TRBD1; CDR3 DNA: TGTGCCAGCAGCTACGGGACAGGCTATGGCTACACCTTC; CDR3 protein: CASSYGTGYGYTF
J gene: TRBJ2-3; V gene: TRBV3-1/TRBV3-2; clone size: NA; D gene: TRBD2; CDR3 DNA: TGTGCCAGCAGCCAAGGAGTAGCGGGGCACACAGATACGCAGTATTTT; CDR3 protein: CASSQGVAGHTDTQYF
J gene: TRBJ1-3; V gene: TRBV7-2; clone size: few; D gene: NA; CDR3 DNA: TGTGCCAGCAGCGGGCAGGGTTCGAACACCATATATTTT; CDR3 protein: CASSGQGSNTIYF
J gene: TRBJ2-3; V gene: TRBV11-3; clone size: NA; D gene: NA; CDR3 DNA: TGTGCCAGCAGCTCCTCTGGGGGGGGCGGCACAGATACGCAGTATTTT; CDR3 protein: CASSSSGGGGTDTQYF
J gene: TRBJ1-2; V gene: TRBV6-2/TRBV6-3; clone size: NA; D gene: TRBD1; CDR3 DNA: TGTGCCAGCAGTTACTCGCCCCGGACAGGGAACTATGGCTACACCTTC; CDR3 protein: CASSYSPRTGNYGYTF
J gene: TRBJ1-4; V gene: TRBV19; clone size: NA; D gene: TRBD1; CDR3 DNA: TGTGCCAGTAGTCCCGGGGACAGAACTGAAAAACTGTTTTTT; CDR3 protein: CASSPGDRTEKLFF
J gene: TRBJ2-5; V gene: TRBV9; clone size: NA; D gene: TRBD1; CDR3 DNA: TGTGCCAGCAGCGTAGGAGGACAGGGGGCCGCACCTGAGACCCAGTACTTC; CDR3 protein: CASSVGGQGAAPETQYF
J gene: TRBJ2-2; V gene: TRBV6-6; clone size: NA; D gene: NA; CDR3 DNA: TGTGCCGGGGGGGGACAGGCCTCGAACACCGGGGAGCTGTTTTTT; CDR3 protein: CAGGGQASNTGELFF
J gene: TRBJ2-6; V gene: TRBV18; clone size: NA; D gene: TRBD1; CDR3 DNA: TGTGCCAGCTCACCTCGGACAGGAGGCTCTGGGGCCAACGTCCTGACTTTC; CDR3 protein: CASSPRTGGSGANVLTF
J gene: TRBJ1-3; V gene: TRBV5-1; clone size: NA; D gene: TRBD1; CDR3 DNA: TGCGCCAGCAGCTTGGGTACAGGGGGCTCCCTTACCTCTGGAAACACCATATATTTT; CDR3 protein: CASSLGTGGSLTSGNTIYF
J gene: TRBJ2-1; V gene: TRBV7-2; clone size: NA; D gene: TRBD2; CDR3 DNA: TGTGCCAGCGGACGGCGGGGGGATCCGAAGCAGTTCTTC; CDR3 protein: CASGRRGDPKQFF
J gene: TRBJ1-2; V gene: TRBV6-5; clone size: NA; D gene: TRBD1; CDR3 DNA: TGTGCCAGCAGAACGGGACAGGGGGCAAACTATGGCTACACCTTC; CDR3 protein: CASRTGQGANYGYTF
J gene: TRBJ1-2; V gene: TRBV23-1; clone size: NA; D gene: NA; CDR3 DNA: TGCGCCAGCAGTCAATCGCTTCCCACAGGTTGTTGTGGCTACACCTTC; CDR3 protein: CASSQSLPTGCCGYTF
J gene: TRBJ2-2; V gene: TRBV6-5; clone size: once; D gene: NA; CDR3 DNA: TGTGCCAGCAGTTACGCCTATACGAACACCGGGGAGCTGTTTTTT; CDR3 protein: CASSYAYTNTGELFF